The present entry profiles one T cell receptor (beta chain) with its context. This sample is drawn from a study of blood T cell repertoires in COVID-19. Germline CDR1 is SGHTS and CDR2 is YDEGEE. V lost 1 base to trimming and J lost 8 bases; unmatched junction nucleotides: 7. This CDR3 contains 15 residues. TCRdb keeps only in-frame clones here, not all; method: immunoSEQ multiplex PCR. This sample has around 480,000 clones, with 87% found just once. Sequenced input: PBMCs or T cells enriched from blood (not recorded which). This clonotype was sampled from a young woman who had recovered from COVID-19. The chain employs TRBV5-8 and TRBJ2-3; 10 nucleotides agree with TRBD1. The CDR3 DNA reads TGTGCCAGCAGCTTGCAGGGGGACAGGGGATCTACGCAGTATTTT. It yields the protein CASSLQGDRGSTQYF.